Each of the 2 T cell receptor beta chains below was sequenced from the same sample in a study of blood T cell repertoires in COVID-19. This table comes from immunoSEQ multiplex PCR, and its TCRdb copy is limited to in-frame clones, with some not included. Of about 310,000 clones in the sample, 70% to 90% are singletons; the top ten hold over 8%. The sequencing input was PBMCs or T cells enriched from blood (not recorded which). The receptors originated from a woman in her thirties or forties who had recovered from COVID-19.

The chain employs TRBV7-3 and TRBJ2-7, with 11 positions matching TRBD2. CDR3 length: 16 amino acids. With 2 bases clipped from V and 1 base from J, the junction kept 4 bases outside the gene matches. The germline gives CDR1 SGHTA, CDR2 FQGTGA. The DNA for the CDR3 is TGTGCCAGCAGCTTAGAGGGGACTAGCGGTTCCTACGAGCAGTACTTC. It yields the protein CASSLEGTSGSYEQYF.

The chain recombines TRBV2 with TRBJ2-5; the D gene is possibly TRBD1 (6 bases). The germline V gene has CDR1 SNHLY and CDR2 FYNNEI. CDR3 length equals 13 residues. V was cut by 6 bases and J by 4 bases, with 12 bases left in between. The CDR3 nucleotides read TGTGCCAGCAGACCTACAGGGTTAGAGACCCAGTACTTC. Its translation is CASRPTGLETQYF.